This is a list of T cell receptor beta chains from one sample in a study of blood T cell repertoires in COVID-19. Here immunoSEQ multiplex PCR was the method, and the copy in TCRdb shows in-frame clones only, minus some. The table shows approximately 250,000 clones, with 85% to 90% occurring only once. What was sequenced was PBMCs or T cells enriched from blood (not recorded which). The receptors were gathered from a woman aged 25-40 years with acute COVID-19. CDR3s include the opening cysteine and the closing phenylalanine or tryptophan. A D gene is named only where the DNA matches it firmly. A row's size may be missing; if present it is once, few, many or a size class.

.,TRBV7-2,TRBJ2-3,.,TGTGCCAGCAGCTTCTACTTAGAAACAGATACGCAGTATTTT,CASSFYLETDTQYF
.,TRBV30,TRBJ2-2,.,TGTGCCTGGAGTACGCCGAACACGGGTACCGGGGAGCTGTTTTTT,CAWSTPNTGTGELFF
.,TRBV10-1,TRBJ2-5,TRBD1,TGCGCCAGCAGTGAGTCGACAGGGGGAGAGACCCAGTACTTC,CASSESTGGETQYF
.,TRBV28,TRBJ2-1,TRBD2,TGTGCCAGCAGTTTCTCAATAGCGGGAGAAAGGTTCTTC,CASSFSIAGERFF
.,TRBV18,TRBJ1-5,.,TGTGCCAGCTCACCGGGAGGGGATCAGCCCCAGCATTTT,CASSPGGDQPQHF
.,TRBV20-1,TRBJ1-2,.,TGCAGTGCTAGTTCAGGCAGACACTATGGCTACACCTTC,CSASSGRHYGYTF
.,TRBV5-1,TRBJ2-2,.,TGCGCCAGCAGACCAACTAGCTACACCGGGGAGCTGTTTTTT,CASRPTSYTGELFF
once,TRBV3-1/TRBV3-2,TRBJ2-7,TRBD2,TGTGCCAGCAGCCAAGATCATTTTAGCGGGGACGAGCAGTACTTC,CASSQDHFSGDEQYF
.,TRBV14,TRBJ2-5,.,TGTGCCAGCAGCCGACTCGGGGCAGGGGTCGTGGAGACCCAGTACTTC,CASSRLGAGVVETQYF
.,TRBV4-1,TRBJ2-7,TRBD2,TGCGCCAGCAGCCGCAGCGGGGGGGGCCGTACCTCCTACGAGCAGTACTTC,CASSRSGGGRTSYEQYF
.,TRBV5-1,TRBJ2-3,.,TGCGCCAGCAGCGCCGGGGTGGGCCCAGATACGCAGTATTTT,CASSAGVGPDTQYF
.,TRBV6-2/TRBV6-3,TRBJ2-7,TRBD2,TGTGCCAGCAGTTACTTACCCGCGGGGGGATCGTGGTACGAGCAGTACTTC,CASSYLPAGGSWYEQYF
.,TRBV10-3,TRBJ2-7,TRBD2,TGTGCCATCGGGCGGGAGCGTTACGAGCAGTACTTC,CAIGRERYEQYF
.,TRBV4-3,TRBJ1-2,TRBD1,TGCGCCAGCAGCCAAACAGGGGAAGGTGGCTACACCTTC,CASSQTGEGGYTF
.,TRBV19,TRBJ1-3,.,TGTGCCAGTAGCCGGCTTGACATCTCTGGAAACACCATATATTTT,CASSRLDISGNTIYF
.,TRBV7-2,TRBJ1-5,.,TGTGCCAGCACCGAAAGTGGGGGGAATAGCAATCAGCCCCAGCATTTT,CASTESGGNSNQPQHF
.,TRBV2,TRBJ1-1,TRBD1,TGTGCCAGCCAGGGGGTTCTGGATGGCACTGAAGCTTTCTTT,CASQGVLDGTEAFF
.,TRBV27,TRBJ2-5,.,TGTGCCAGCAGTTTAGGGCCTTCCGGAGAGACCCAGTACTTC,CASSLGPSGETQYF
.,TRBV6-6,TRBJ2-7,TRBD2,TGTGCCAGCAAGACTAGCGGGAGCCCTTGGGAGCAGTACTTC,CASKTSGSPWEQYF
.,TRBV2,TRBJ1-5,.,TGTGCCAGCGCTAAAACTCGGGGAGAGAATCAGCCCCAGCATTTT,CASAKTRGENQPQHF